This passage covers 12 T cell receptor beta chains from one sample sequenced in a study of T cell clonotyping in hematopoietic cell transplantation. Sequencing used immunoSEQ multiplex PCR; TCRdb keeps in-frame clones, though not all of them. The sample consists of some 7,400 clones, roughly 89% of them appearing once. Here the sequenced sample was PBMCs, taken 100 days after allogeneic stem cell transplant. These receptors came from a male patient aged 45 to 59 who had an allogeneic stem cell transplant from a related donor, so the T cells may come from the graft donor. Some clones in this sample may be carry-over from other donors' samples.

This clone was observed a handful of times. The rearrangement links TRBV21-1 to TRBJ2-7; the table's D call, TRBD1, was not checked against the DNA. TRBV21-1 has pseudogene status. The CDR3 runs to 14 residues. CDR3 coding DNA: TGTGCCAGCAGCAACCGGACAGTCGACTACGAGCAGTACTTC. Translating it yields CASSNRTVDYEQYF.

This clone is a singleton in its sample. The chain uses TRBV30 and TRBJ1-2; D unclear. Per germline, CDR1 GTSNPN and CDR2 SVGIG (reference sequence). CDR3 size: 11 residues. The germline V and J ends were trimmed by 2 bases and 8 bases, with 9 bases remaining between them. CDR3 sequence reads: CAWSPTGGYTF. The CDR3 DNA is TGTGCCTGGAGTCCTACCGGAGGCTACACCTTC.

This clone has only a few counts. The sample contains more than one DNA sequence encoding this CDR3. V is TRBV6-5 and J is TRBJ1-1; unclear D gene. CDR1 and CDR2 (germline): MNHEY, SVGAGI. Trimming took off 2 bases at V and 2 bases at J, with 3 bases between the two ends. The CDR3 totals 12 residues. CDR3 protein: CASSYPNTEAFF. The DNA for the CDR3 is TGTGCCAGCAGTTACCCCAACACTGAAGCTTTCTTT.

V is TRBV6-5 and J is TRBJ1-4, with D unclear. The germline CDR1 and CDR2 sequences are MNHEY and SVGAGI. This CDR3 comprises 13 residues. The V and J ends lost 2 bases and 8 bases respectively, with 9 bases between them. The CDR3 loop is CASSYSKKEKLFF. In nucleotides, the CDR3 is TGTGCCAGCAGTTACAGTAAGAAGGAAAAACTGTTTTTT.

The CDR3: CASSRQGLNSPLHF. The CDR3 DNA sequence: TGCGCCAGCAGCCGACAGGGGCTTAATTCACCCCTCCACTTT. The V call is TRBV4-3, the J call TRBJ1-6, with TRBD1 matching 8 bases. After removal of 4 bases from V and 6 bases from J, the junction contained 2 bases not matched to a gene. CDR1 and CDR2 (germline): LGHNA, YSLEER. The CDR3 runs 14 residues.

J is TRBJ1-1 and V is TRBV30; D is ambiguous. V was trimmed by 5 bases and J by 0 bases, leaving 4 bases between them. Germline values: CDR1 GTSNPN, CDR2 SVGIG (reference sequence). This CDR3 region has 11 residues. The CDR3 coding sequence is TGTGCCTGGTACCTGAACACTGAAGCTTTCTTT. Amino acids: CAWYLNTEAFF.

This chain joins TRBV9 and TRBJ1-3; D is undetermined. CDR1 and CDR2 from the germline V gene are SGDLS and YYNGEE. Between the trimmed V and J ends, which lost 0 bases and 4 bases, there was a span of 8 bases. CDR3 length: 14 residues. In DNA form, the CDR3 reads TGTGCCAGCAGCGTAGAAGGGTACGGAAACACCATATATTTT. Encoded protein: CASSVEGYGNTIYF. Full variable domain (rest looked up from reference TRBV9 and TRBJ1-3): DSGVTQTPKHLITATGQRVTLRCSPRSGDLSVYWYQQSLDQGLQFLIQYYNGEERAKGNILERFSAQQFPDLHSELNLSSLELGDSALYFCASSVEGYGNTIYFGEGSWLTVV.

This clone was seen more than once but under ten times. The chain carries TRBV4-3 and TRBJ1-6; D is unclear. Germline V gene data show CDR1 as LGHNA and CDR2 as YSLEER. Trimming removed 2 bases at V and 0 bases at J, with 8 bases between. CDR3 length: 16 residues. CDR3 sequence (DNA): TGCGCCAGCAGCCAAAGTGCAGGCTCCTATAATTCACCCCTCCACTTT. This sequence encodes CASSQSAGSYNSPLHF.

This clone was detected only once. The V and J genes are TRBV7-6 and TRBJ2-1; D ambiguous. CDR1 is SGHVS and CDR2 is FNYEAQ in the germline V gene. With 2 bases removed from V and 9 bases from J, the gap between germline ends came to 5 bases. CDR3 length: 11 residues. In nucleotides, the CDR3 is TGTGCCAGCAGCTTAAAGGGTGAGCAGTTCTTC. Translated, it gives CASSLKGEQFF.

The chain is built from TRBV5-1 and TRBJ1-1, with D possibly TRBD1 on 5 matching bases. Germline V gives CDR1 SGHRS, CDR2 YFSETQ. The ends were cut back, 0 bases at V and 3 bases at J, with 9 bases in the middle. The CDR3 contains 14 residues. The CDR3 sequence: CASSLEAGDTEAFF. CDR3 sequence (DNA): TGCGCCAGCAGCTTGGAGGCGGGGGACACTGAAGCTTTCTTT.

V and J are TRBV30 and TRBJ2-5, with D possibly TRBD2 on 6 matching bases. The CDR3 runs 13 residues. Germline CDR1 GTSNPN, CDR2 SVGIG (reference sequence). Trimming pared 2 bases from V and 7 bases from J, leaving 14 bases between. The CDR3 sequence: CAWSPSERRTQYF. CDR3 DNA: TGTGCCTGGAGTCCTAGCGAGAGACGGACCCAGTACTTC.

The chain has TRBV7-3 and TRBJ1-1; D unresolved. This CDR3 contains 13 residues. Trimming cost V 2 bases and J 5 bases, with 9 bases left between them. Germline lookup yields CDR1 SGHTA and CDR2 FQGTGA. The CDR3 here is CASSLGGMTEAFF. CDR3 nucleotides: TGTGCCAGCAGCTTAGGTGGGATGACTGAAGCTTTCTTT.